The entry that follows covers one T cell receptor beta chain sequence. V gave up 2 bases and J gave up 1 base; unmatched junction bases: 4. Per the germline V gene, CDR1 is SGHRS and CDR2 is YFSETQ. This CDR3 spans 16 amino acids. Reverse transcription of about 0.5 to 1 ug RNA used random hexamers. A single record per CDR3 protein comes from TCRdb applying MiXCR to the immunoSEQ multiplex PCR reads. Here the sample spans 95,000 to 150,000 distinct CDR3 sequences, around 95% being singletons. The sample is drawn from a study of CD8 T cells in Susac syndrome. This sequence joins TRBV5-1 and TRBJ1-1; 11 bases align to TRBD1. The source material was CD4+ T cells from PBMCs. This sequence originates from a human donor in good health. CDR3 nucleotide sequence: TGCGCCAGCAGCTTCGGGACAGGGGGTGCGAACACTGAAGCTTTCTTT. This gives the protein CASSFGTGGANTEAFF.